The 14 T cell receptor beta chains reported below all come from one sample, sequenced in a study of T cell repertoires in cytomegalovirus infection. Their antigen targets remain unknown. TCRdb re-called the reads through MiXCR, storing one row per CDR3 protein. The data contain about 360,000 distinct CDR3 sequences, about 32% of them singletons. The sequencing used cultured PBMCs, collected from culture after CMV antigen stimulation. Receptor source: a human donor in good health (CMV status not recorded). Some clones in this sample may be carry-over from other donors' samples.

J is TRBJ1-6 and V is TRBV6-5; 11 positions match TRBD1. This CDR3 contains 14 residues. Trimming cost V 6 bases and J 7 bases; bases outside gene matches: 2. Germline V gene data show CDR1 as MNHEY and CDR2 as SVGAGI. The CDR3 reads CASRDRGQNSPLHF. The CDR3 DNA follows: TGTGCCAGCAGGGACAGGGGGCAAAATTCACCCCTCCACTTT.

As to this clonotype: This may be a read error: a much more frequent sequence differs by one nucleotide. V usage is TRBV7-2 and J usage is TRBJ2-1; possibly TRBD2 for D (6 bases). Trimming removed 0 bases from V and 2 bases from J, with 11 bases in between. There are 16 residues in the CDR3. Looked up from germline, CDR1 is SGHTA and CDR2 is FQGNSA. The CDR3 DNA is TGTGCCAGCAGCTTAGCGTCGGGAGCCACCTACAATGAGCAGTTCTTC. Its translation is CASSLASGATYNEQFF.

The chain recombines TRBV7-6 with TRBJ2-1, with TRBD2 matching over 7 bases. The V gene end was trimmed by 5 bases and the J gene end by 2 bases; junction bases not matched to a gene: 9. Germline V gives CDR1 SGHVS, CDR2 FNYEAQ. The CDR3 spans 16 residues. The CDR3, as DNA: TGTGCCAGCAGCCGAATAGCGGGTAAGACCTACAATGAGCAGTTCTTC. As protein: CASSRIAGKTYNEQFF.

The chain carries TRBV25-1 and TRBJ1-1; no definite D call. This CDR3 has 12 residues. V was pared by 4 bases and J by 1 base, with 4 bases between. CDR1 and CDR2 (germline): MGHDK, SYGVNS. CDR3 DNA: TGTGCCAGCAGTGTGGGGAACACTGAAGCTTTCTTT. Residues: CASSVGNTEAFF.

The chain employs TRBV11-2 and TRBJ2-7; 8 nucleotides line up with TRBD2. Looked up from germline, CDR1 is SGHAT and CDR2 is FQNNGV. The V gene end was trimmed by 4 bases and the J gene end by 5 bases; junction bases not matched to a gene: 13. The CDR3 spans 16 residues. The CDR3 is CASSSPLAGGRHEQYV. The CDR3 DNA follows: TGTGCCAGCAGCTCACCCCTCGCGGGAGGTCGTCACGAGCAGTACGTC.

The chain combines TRBV28 with TRBJ2-7, with TRBD1 matching over 10 bases. Germline lookup yields CDR1 MDHEN and CDR2 SYDVKM. CDR3 length: 15 residues. J lost 5 bases, V lost 7 bases, and 11 bases had no gene match. The CDR3 DNA sequence: TGTGCCAGCACCGAACCGGGACAGGGGAAGGACGAGCAGTACTTC. This codes for CASTEPGQGKDEQYF.

This chain connects TRBV19 to TRBJ2-2; 7 positions agree with TRBD1. The CDR3 covers 17 residues. The germline CDR1 and CDR2 sequences are LNHDA and SQIVND (reference sequence). V dropped 5 bases and J dropped 2; count of bases not matched to a gene: 11. The CDR3 spells CASSPSLGQQNTGELFF. As DNA, the CDR3 is TGTGCCAGTAGTCCCTCATTGGGACAGCAAAACACCGGGGAGCTGTTTTTT.

The rearrangement links TRBV6-8 to TRBJ1-2, with D tentatively TRBD1 (6 bases). Germline CDR1 MNHGY, CDR2 SAAAGT. The CDR3 has 15 amino acids. The V and J ends lost 6 bases and 2 bases respectively, with 16 bases between them. CDR3 in DNA: TGTGCCAGCAGACATAAGACAGGAAGGAACTATGGCTACACCTTC. This encodes CASRHKTGRNYGYTF.

This clonotype appeared a few times. The gene calls are TRBV6-5 and TRBJ2-1; 11 nucleotides match TRBD2. V lost 0 bases to trimming and J lost 5 bases; unmatched junction nucleotides: 3. The germline CDR1 and CDR2 sequences are MNHEY and SVGAGI. This CDR3 is 16 amino acids long. The CDR3 nucleotides are TGTGCCAGCAGTTACTCGAGGGGACTAGCGGACAATGAGCAGTTCTTC. Protein: CASSYSRGLADNEQFF.

V and J are TRBV7-2 and TRBJ2-3; D possibly corresponds to TRBD2 (5 bases). The CDR3 sequence is 15 residues long. In germline, CDR1 is SGHTA, CDR2 FQGNSA. The ends were cut back, 2 bases at V and 4 bases at J, with 13 bases in the middle. DNA of the CDR3: TGTGCCAGCAGCTTACTGGCGGACGGGGCAGATACGCAGTATTTT. It translates to CASSLLADGADTQYF.

The rearrangement joins TRBV10-2 to TRBJ2-3, with TRBD2 matching over 9 bases. The CDR3 covers 18 residues. CDR1 and CDR2 from the germline V gene are WSHSY and SAAADI. The V gene end was trimmed by 6 bases and the J gene end by 4 bases; junction bases not matched to a gene: 17. The CDR3 bases are TGCGCCAGCAGACGGGGTACTAGCGGGCGAACAGAGCCAGATACGCAGTATTTT. This translates into CASRRGTSGRTEPDTQYF.

The chain has TRBV28 and TRBJ1-6, with 8 bases matching TRBD1. The germline V gene has CDR1 MDHEN and CDR2 SYDVKM. The junction had 3 bases not matched to a gene; V was cut back by 4 bases and J by 7 bases. CDR3 length: 14 residues. The CDR3 here is CASSSGQGNSPLHF. CDR3 nucleotide sequence: TGTGCCAGCAGTTCTGGACAGGGAAATTCACCCCTCCACTTT.

This clonotype was detected a few times. The V and J genes are TRBV7-2 and TRBJ2-2; perhaps TRBD2 as D (5 bases). This CDR3 region has 15 residues. Germline CDR1 SGHTA, CDR2 FQGNSA. V was cut by 2 bases and J by 3 bases, with 10 bases left in between. Here the CDR3 DNA reads TGTGCCAGCAGCTTATTTTCCGGGGACACCGGGGAGCTGTTTTTT. This codes for CASSLFSGDTGELFF.

The V and J genes are TRBV11-3 and TRBJ2-2; no firm D call. CDR1 is SGHNT and CDR2 is YENEEA in the germline V gene. Trimming removed 5 bases from V and 6 bases from J, with 13 bases in between. This CDR3 has 14 residues. In DNA form, the CDR3 reads TGTGCCAGCAGCCCTACCGTGAAGGCCGGGGAGCTGTTTTTT. It encodes CASSPTVKAGELFF.